This T cell receptor (beta chain) was found in a study of T-cell memory formation after mild COVID-19. Study-level results: For second-wave clones that peaked at day 37, SARS-CoV-2 specificity went unverified. CD4+ bias marked clones expanding day 15 to 37, unlike balanced contracting clones. Prior to infection, memory already included some responding clones, suggesting cross-reactive memory joined.

5'RACE, which relied on constant-segment primers, yielded TCR alpha and TCR beta cDNA libraries carrying sample barcodes and UMIs. TCRdb independently ran MiXCR on the 5' RACE reads; one entry per CDR3 protein. The table includes roughly 340,000 distinct CDR3 sequences, approximately 15% detected once. To note about this clonotype: Its antigen is unknown.

CDR1 is SEHNR and CDR2 is FQNEAQ in the germline V gene (reference sequence). This CDR3 contains 15 residues. Trimming took off 5 bases at V and 4 bases at J, with 15 bases between the two ends. The TCR was taken from a man aged 18-30 years who had mild COVID-19 (a few samples of this study predate the infection). Cell type and time point are not known. This chain joins TRBV7-9 and TRBJ1-3, with TRBD1 as a possible D gene (5 bases). Sequencing input: PBMCs or a T cell subset sorted from them (not recorded which). The CDR3 region is CASSTTGTAGNTIYF. The CDR3 bases are TGTGCCAGCAGCACAACCGGGACCGCGGGAAACACCATATATTTT.